The source of this TCR beta chain is a study of blood T cell repertoires in COVID-19. At the level of the study: COVID-19 samples from acute and convalescent phases originated in the United States, Italy and Spain. Sources were T cells, B-cell-depleted T cells, or PBMCs; the material itself was cDNA or gDNA.

Original data processing: Amplifying reference gene primers gave estimates of nucleated cell counts. Libraries were prepared by immunoSEQ multiplex PCR; TCRdb keeps only in-frame clonotypes and omits some of them. V, J and clone size were drawn from that table, and D and trimming were deduced from the DNA. Here the sample spans more than 110,000 clones, under 80% being singletons. The CDR3 spans 16 residues. Germline loops: CDR1 LNHDA, CDR2 SQIVND (reference sequence). V gave up 8 bases and J gave up 5 bases, with 21 bases separating them. The sample taken for sequencing was peripheral blood. This TCR came from a man older than 75 with acute or convalescent COVID-19. The V call is TRBV19, the J call TRBJ2-2; possible D gene TRBD1, 5 bases. CDR3 coding DNA: TGTGCCAGTGCGACAGTCGACCCTTTTGGAACCGGGGAGCTGTTTTTT. Translated: CASATVDPFGTGELFF.